The present T cell receptor (beta chain) was sequenced within a study of blood T cell repertoires in COVID-19. About the study: From the United States, Italy and Spain came samples of acute and convalescent COVID-19. Sample material is recorded as cDNA or gDNA derived from T cells, B-cell-depleted T cells, or PBMCs.

V lost 1 base, J lost 1 base, and 11 bases lay in between. From germline, CDR1 is MNHEY and CDR2 SMNVEV (reference sequence). The CDR3 is made up of 16 amino acids. As handled by the study authors: The assay estimated nucleated cells by amplifying reference gene primers. Libraries were prepared by immunoSEQ multiplex PCR; TCRdb keeps only in-frame clonotypes and omits some of them. V and J calls and clone size follow that table, whereas D and trimming were derived from the DNA. The top ten clones hold less than 5% of a sample with fewer than 150,000 clones, around 83% of them seen once. This clone was recorded a few times.

Sequencing was done on a sample of peripheral blood. The chain recombines TRBV27 with TRBJ2-1, with a possible D match to TRBD2 (5 bases). This clonotype was sampled from a woman of 80 years or more with acute or convalescent COVID-19. CDR3 sequence: CASSLYPSGSYNEQFF. CDR3 nucleotide sequence: TGTGCCAGCAGTTTATACCCCAGCGGTTCCTACAATGAGCAGTTCTTC.